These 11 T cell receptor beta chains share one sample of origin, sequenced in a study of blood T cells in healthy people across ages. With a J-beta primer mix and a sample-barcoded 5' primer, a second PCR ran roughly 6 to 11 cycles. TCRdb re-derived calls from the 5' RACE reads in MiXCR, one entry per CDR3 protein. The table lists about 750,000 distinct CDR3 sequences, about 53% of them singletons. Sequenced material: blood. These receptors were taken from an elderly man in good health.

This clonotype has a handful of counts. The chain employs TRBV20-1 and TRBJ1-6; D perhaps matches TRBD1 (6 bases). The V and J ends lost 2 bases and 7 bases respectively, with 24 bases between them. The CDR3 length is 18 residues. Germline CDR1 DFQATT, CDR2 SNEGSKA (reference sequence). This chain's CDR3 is CSARKQGLIDIENSPLHF. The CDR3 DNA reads TGCAGTGCTAGAAAGCAGGGGCTAATAGATATAGAGAATTCACCCCTCCACTTT.

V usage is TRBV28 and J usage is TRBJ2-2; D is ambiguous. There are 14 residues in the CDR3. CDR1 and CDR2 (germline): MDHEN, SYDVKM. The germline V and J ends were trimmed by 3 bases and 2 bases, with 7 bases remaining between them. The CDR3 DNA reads TGTGCCAGCAGTTTGGGCTATAACACCGGGGAGCTGTTTTTT. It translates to CASSLGYNTGELFF.

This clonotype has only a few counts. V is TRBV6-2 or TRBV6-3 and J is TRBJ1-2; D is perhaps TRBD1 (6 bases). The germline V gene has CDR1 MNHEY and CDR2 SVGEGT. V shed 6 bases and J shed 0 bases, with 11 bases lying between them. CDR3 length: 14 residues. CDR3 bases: TGTGCCAGCAGCCCACAGGGAGCTAACTATGGCTACACCTTC. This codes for CASSPQGANYGYTF.

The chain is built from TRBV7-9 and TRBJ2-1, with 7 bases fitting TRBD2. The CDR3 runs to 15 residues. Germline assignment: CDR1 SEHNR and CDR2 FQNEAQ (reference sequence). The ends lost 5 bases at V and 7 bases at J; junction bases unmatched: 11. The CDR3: CASSRPAGVSNEQFF. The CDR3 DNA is TGTGCCAGCAGCCGGCCGGCGGGAGTTTCTAATGAGCAGTTCTTC.

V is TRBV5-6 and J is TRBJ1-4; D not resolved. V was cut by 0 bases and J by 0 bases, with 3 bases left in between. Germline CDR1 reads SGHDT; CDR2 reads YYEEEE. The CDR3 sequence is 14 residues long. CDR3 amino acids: CASSLEPTNEKLFF. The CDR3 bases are TGTGCCAGCAGCTTGGAGCCAACTAATGAAAAACTGTTTTTT.

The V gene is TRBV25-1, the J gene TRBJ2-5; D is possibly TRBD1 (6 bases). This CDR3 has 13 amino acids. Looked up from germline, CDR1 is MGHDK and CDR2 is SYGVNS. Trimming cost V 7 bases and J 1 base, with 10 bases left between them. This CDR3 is CASNVGAQETQYF. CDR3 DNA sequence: TGTGCCAGCAACGTGGGGGCCCAAGAGACCCAGTACTTC.

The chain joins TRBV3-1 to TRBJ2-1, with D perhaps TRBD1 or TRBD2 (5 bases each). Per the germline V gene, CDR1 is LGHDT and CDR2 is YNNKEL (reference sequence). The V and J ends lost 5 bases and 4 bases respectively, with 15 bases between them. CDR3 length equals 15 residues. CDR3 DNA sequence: TGTGCCAGCAGCTCCCCTGGGACCGCGTACAATGAGCAGTTCTTC. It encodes CASSSPGTAYNEQFF.

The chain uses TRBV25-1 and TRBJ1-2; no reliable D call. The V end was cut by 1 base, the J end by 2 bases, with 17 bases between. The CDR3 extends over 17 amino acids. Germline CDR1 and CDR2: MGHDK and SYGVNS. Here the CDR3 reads CASSEFVWQSLNYGYTF. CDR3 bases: TGTGCCAGCAGTGAATTTGTCTGGCAGAGTCTAAACTATGGCTACACCTTC.

CDR3 amino acids: CASRTGLATYNEQFF. CDR3 nucleotide sequence: TGTGCCAGCAGAACGGGACTAGCGACCTACAATGAGCAGTTCTTC. The J gene is TRBJ2-1, the V gene TRBV6-2 or TRBV6-3, with 10 bases that match TRBD2. The V gene end was trimmed by 6 bases and the J gene end by 2 bases; junction bases not matched to a gene: 4. The CDR3 has 15 amino acids. Looked up from germline, CDR1 is MNHEY and CDR2 is SVGEGT.

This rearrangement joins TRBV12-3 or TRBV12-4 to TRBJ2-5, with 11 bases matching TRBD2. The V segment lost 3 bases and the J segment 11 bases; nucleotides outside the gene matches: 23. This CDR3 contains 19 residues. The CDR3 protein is CASSFFGLAGGRTGNEQYF. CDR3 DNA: TGTGCCAGCAGTTTCTTTGGGCTAGCGGGGGGCCGCACGGGCAATGAGCAGTACTTC.

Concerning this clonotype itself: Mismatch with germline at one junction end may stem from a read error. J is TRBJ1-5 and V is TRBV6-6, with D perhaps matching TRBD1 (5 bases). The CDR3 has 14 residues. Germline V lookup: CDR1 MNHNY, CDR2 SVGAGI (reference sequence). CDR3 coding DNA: TGTGCCAGCATCCTCGGGGGGGGAAATCGGCCCCAGCATTTT. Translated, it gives CASILGGGNRPQHF.